Below are 27 T cell receptor beta chains sequenced from a single sample in a study of T cell changes during pregnancy in multiple sclerosis. Using immunoSEQ multiplex PCR, the repertoire was profiled, and TCRdb retains in-frame clones only, with some absent. The table has 40,000 or so clones, about nine tenths seen once. This specimen consisted of CD4+ T cells from peripheral blood mononuclear cells, obtained in the first trimester of pregnancy. The source of these receptors is a female donor in good health, enrolled as a control in a pregnancy study.

The rearrangement joins TRBV5-1 to TRBJ2-1, with 9 bases fitting TRBD1. The J segment lost 2 bases and the V segment lost 0 bases, leaving 3 bases of the junction unmatched. Germline V gene data show CDR1 as SGHRS and CDR2 as YFSETQ. This CDR3 has 16 amino acids. The CDR3 protein is CASSLDGTGTYNEQFF. The CDR3 DNA is TGCGCCAGCAGCTTGGACGGGACAGGGACCTACAATGAGCAGTTCTTC.

This chain joins TRBV5-1 and TRBJ1-1; D remains ambiguous. Germline CDR1 is SGHRS and CDR2 is YFSETQ. The V end was cut by 6 bases, the J end by 1 base, with 16 bases between. The CDR3 runs to 15 residues. CDR3 in amino acids: CASTLTTFPNTEAFF. CDR3 DNA sequence: TGCGCCAGCACACTCACGACATTCCCGAACACTGAAGCTTTCTTT.

This clone was picked up one time. This chain joins TRBV27 and TRBJ1-2, with a tentative D call TRBD1 (5 bases). Trimming removed 5 bases from V and 2 bases from J, with 21 bases in between. Germline CDR1 reads MNHEY; CDR2 reads SMNVEV (reference sequence). The CDR3 has 17 residues. CDR3 DNA sequence: TGTGCCAGCAGTCCGTACGGGACTTTTTCGCGAAACTATGGCTACACCTTC. Translated: CASSPYGTFSRNYGYTF.

The gene calls are TRBV12-5 and TRBJ2-1, with TRBD2 as a possible D gene (6 bases). The length of the CDR3 is 12 residues. Germline values: CDR1 LGHNT, CDR2 FRNRAP. V dropped 2 bases and J dropped 10 bases, with 9 bases sitting between them. CDR3 loop: CASGLFGGEQFF. The CDR3 bases are TGTGCTAGTGGTTTGTTCGGGGGAGAGCAGTTCTTC.

This chain connects TRBV30 to TRBJ1-1; the match to TRBD1 covers 7 bases. The CDR3 is 13 residues long. V dropped 6 bases and J dropped 2; count of bases not matched to a gene: 6. The germline gives CDR1 GTSNPN, CDR2 SVGIG (reference sequence). CDR3 sequence (DNA): TGTGCCTGTAAAGGGACAGACAACACTGAAGCTTTCTTT. It yields the protein CACKGTDNTEAFF. The full variable domain, completed using reference TRBV30 and TRBJ1-1, is SQTIHQWPATLVQPVGSPLSLECTVEGTSNPNLYWYRQAAGRGLQLLFYSVGIGQISSEVPQNLSASRPQDRQFILSSKKLLLSDSGFYLCACKGTDNTEAFFGQGTRLTVV.

V usage is TRBV7-9 and J usage is TRBJ2-2, with D maybe TRBD1 (6 bases). Germline assignment: CDR1 SEHNR and CDR2 FQNEAQ (reference sequence). Between the trimmed V and J ends, which lost 7 bases and 6 bases, there was a span of 30 bases. The CDR3 is 19 residues long. CDR3 residues: CASNRGSGTTDLFAGELFF. The CDR3 DNA follows: TGTGCCAGCAACCGTGGGTCCGGGACAACCGATTTGTTCGCCGGGGAGCTGTTTTTT. The full variable domain, with the rest looked up from reference TRBV7-9 and TRBJ2-2, is DTGVSQNPRHKITKRGQNVTFRCDPISEHNRLYWYRQTLGQGPEFLTYFQNEAQLEKSRLLSDRFSAERPKGSFSTLEIQRTEQGDSAMYLCASNRGSGTTDLFAGELFFGEGSRLTVL.

The chain uses TRBV7-3 and TRBJ2-7, with TRBD2 as a possible D gene (6 bases). Trimming stripped 2 bases from V and 2 bases from J, with 13 bases between. Germline CDR1 reads SGHTA; CDR2 reads FQGTGA. The CDR3 loop spans 15 amino acids. CDR3: CASSLGAGLTYEQYF. The CDR3 nucleotides read TGTGCCAGCAGCTTAGGGGCGGGATTGACCTACGAGCAGTACTTC.

The chain joins TRBV4-1 to TRBJ1-2; 8 bases fit TRBD1. V trimming: 2 bases; J trimming: 0 bases; junction bases outside the gene matches: 5. The CDR3 consists of 16 residues. The germline CDR1 and CDR2 sequences are MGHRA and YSYEKL. CDR3 nucleotide sequence: TGCGCCAGCAGCCAAACCCCGGGACAGGCTAACTATGGCTACACCTTC. Amino acid sequence: CASSQTPGQANYGYTF.

This clone was seen more than once but under ten times. The CDR3 loop reads CAISESKAGLITNEKLFF. In DNA form, the CDR3 reads TGTGCCATCAGTGAGTCGAAGGCAGGTTTGATAACTAATGAAAAACTGTTTTTT. The chain couples TRBV10-3 to TRBJ1-4; no reliable D call. CDR3 length: 18 residues. Germline CDR1 reads ENHRY; CDR2 reads SYGVKD. V was cut by 0 bases and J by 1 base, with 15 bases left in between.

The rearrangement uses TRBV4-3 and TRBJ1-2, with D hard to call. The CDR3 runs to 13 residues. Germline CDR1 LGHNA, CDR2 YSLEER. Trimming removed 6 bases from V and 8 bases from J, with 16 bases in between. The CDR3 nucleotides read TGCGCCAGCAGATCCACAGCCGGCGTGGGCTACACCTTC. Translation: CASRSTAGVGYTF.

The chain recombines TRBV5-4 with TRBJ2-3; 9 nucleotides line up with TRBD1. From germline, CDR1 is SGHNT and CDR2 YYREEE (reference sequence). V trimming: 5 bases; J trimming: 2 bases; junction bases outside the gene matches: 9. This CDR3 region has 16 residues. This CDR3 is CASRPGGTGNTDTQYF. CDR3 DNA sequence: TGTGCCAGCAGGCCTGGGGGGACAGGGAACACAGATACGCAGTATTTT.

A few counts support this clone. The chain has TRBV5-4 and TRBJ1-1, with unresolved D. Germline loops: CDR1 SGHNT, CDR2 YYREEE (reference sequence). This CDR3 is 15 amino acids long. Trimming pared 3 bases from V and 2 bases from J, leaving 14 bases between. CDR3 protein: CASSWGATPNTEAFF. In DNA form, the CDR3 reads TGTGCCAGCAGCTGGGGAGCCACCCCTAACACTGAAGCTTTCTTT.

This clone was recorded only once. The CDR3 is CASSPGQGYEKLFF. In DNA form, the CDR3 reads TGTGCCAGCAGCCCGGGACAGGGTTATGAAAAACTGTTTTTT. The chain uses TRBV7-2 and TRBJ1-4; 9 positions match TRBD1. CDR3 size: 14 residues. Germline CDR1 SGHTA, CDR2 FQGNSA. Trimming at V came to 5 bases and at J to 6 bases, leaving 4 bases not matched to a gene.

The chain joins TRBV7-3 to TRBJ2-3; TRBD1 is a possible D gene (6 bases). This CDR3 has 14 amino acids. V was cut by 0 bases and J by 5 bases, with 9 bases left in between. Per germline, CDR1 SGHTA and CDR2 FQGTGA. The CDR3 coding sequence is TGTGCCAGCAGCTTAACGTTGGGACAAGATACGCAGTATTTT. Translation gives CASSLTLGQDTQYF.

This clone was observed a single time. This sequence joins TRBV4-3 and TRBJ2-2; TRBD1 might be the D (6 bases). Looked up from germline, CDR1 is LGHNA and CDR2 is YSLEER. The CDR3 is 14 residues long. Trimming removed 4 bases from V and 3 bases from J, with 9 bases in between. As DNA, the CDR3 is TGCGCCAGCAGCCTGGACAGTCACACCGGGGAGCTGTTTTTT. Protein sequence: CASSLDSHTGELFF.

The V call is TRBV2, the J call TRBJ1-1; a weak D match, TRBD1 (6 bases). V gave up 6 bases and J gave up 0 bases, with 14 bases separating them. The CDR3 loop spans 15 amino acids. Germline lookup yields CDR1 SNHLY and CDR2 FYNNEI. Here the CDR3 reads CASRGVAGVNTEAFF. In DNA form, the CDR3 reads TGTGCCAGCAGAGGGGTGGCAGGGGTGAACACTGAAGCTTTCTTT.

In this sample, this clone turned up once. V usage is TRBV7-6 and J usage is TRBJ2-3; 13 positions agree with TRBD2. J was trimmed by 0 bases and V by 5 bases; bases with no gene match: 8. Per the germline V gene, CDR1 is SGHVS and CDR2 is FNYEAQ. This CDR3 contains 18 residues. CDR3 sequence (DNA): TGTGCCAGCAGCCCTAGGACTAGCGGGGGCCTTAGCACAGATACGCAGTATTTT. Translated, it gives CASSPRTSGGLSTDTQYF. Together with reference TRBV7-6 and TRBJ2-3, the CDR3 gives the full variable domain: GAGVSQSPRYKVTKRGQDVALRCDPISGHVSLYWYRQALGQGPEFLTYFNYEAQQDKSGLPNDRFSAERPEGSISTLTIQRTEQRDSAMYRCASSPRTSGGLSTDTQYFGPGTRLTVL.

The J gene is TRBJ2-2, the V gene TRBV18, with 7 bases identical to TRBD1. Germline-derived CDR1 and CDR2 are KGHSH and LQKENI. With V trimmed by 11 bases and J by 5 bases, 8 bases remained unmatched. This CDR3 has 13 residues. CDR3 in DNA: TGTGCCGAGTCCGGGACAGCGACCGGGGAGCTGTTTTTT. It translates to CAESGTATGELFF.

The rearrangement joins TRBV5-6 to TRBJ2-5; 8 bases line up with TRBD1. Germline V gene lookup returns CDR1 SGHDT and CDR2 YYEEEE. There are 15 residues in the CDR3. V lost 1 base, J lost 4 bases, and 6 bases stayed unmatched. As DNA, the CDR3 is TGTGCCAGCAGCTTGTCAGGGGGCGGAGGAGAGACCCAGTACTTC. Its protein product is CASSLSGGGGETQYF.

The chain couples TRBV5-1 to TRBJ2-3; the match to TRBD1 covers 7 bases. CDR1 is SGHRS, CDR2 YFSETQ, per germline. Trimming removed 4 bases from V and 2 bases from J; junction bases left unmatched: 4. The CDR3 contains 14 residues. The CDR3 here is CASSRDSNTDTQYF. The DNA for the CDR3 is TGCGCCAGCAGCAGGGACAGTAACACAGATACGCAGTATTTT.

This rearrangement joins TRBV7-2 to TRBJ1-1; tentatively, D is TRBD1 (6 bases). The length of the CDR3 is 14 residues. Trimming took off 5 bases at V and 1 base at J, with 11 bases between the two ends. Per germline, CDR1 SGHTA and CDR2 FQGNSA. The CDR3 DNA sequence: TGTGCCAGCAGCCCAAACAGGGCGAACACTGAAGCTTTCTTT. This gives the protein CASSPNRANTEAFF.

CDR3 bases: TGTGCCAGCAGCGTCTCACAGGTTGGCGAGCAGTACTTC. Its translation is CASSVSQVGEQYF. The rearrangement uses TRBV9 and TRBJ2-7; D might be TRBD1 (5 bases). From germline, CDR1 is SGDLS and CDR2 YYNGEE. This CDR3 region has 13 residues. Trimming took 2 bases from V and 6 from J, leaving 12 bases between them.

V is TRBV6-1 and J is TRBJ1-2, with a tentative D call TRBD1 (6 bases). Trimming stripped 1 base from V and 4 bases from J, with 10 bases between. Germline CDR1 reads MNHNS; CDR2 reads SASEGT. The CDR3 extends over 14 amino acids. CDR3 sequence: CASSEGRGVYGYTF. The DNA of the CDR3 is TGTGCCAGCAGTGAAGGCAGGGGAGTCTATGGCTACACCTTC.

CDR3 protein: CASSLGRGLAYGYTF. DNA for the CDR3: TGTGCCAGCAGCTTGGGGCGGGGATTAGCCTATGGCTACACCTTC. This chain links TRBV7-2 with TRBJ1-2, with D possibly being TRBD1 (5 bases). V lost 3 bases, J lost 4 bases, and 15 bases lay in between. The CDR3 consists of 15 residues. Germline values: CDR1 SGHTA, CDR2 FQGNSA.

The chain recombines TRBV19 with TRBJ2-5; 9 bases map to TRBD2. The V and J ends lost 1 base and 6 bases, in that order; junction bases with no gene match: 9. The CDR3 length is 16 residues. Germline loops: CDR1 LNHDA, CDR2 SQIVND (reference sequence). The CDR3 bases are TGTGCCAGTAGTATAGGCCCCGGGACTAGCAGAAAGACCCAGTACTTC. This gives the protein CASSIGPGTSRKTQYF.

The CDR3 DNA reads as TGTGCCAGCAGCCGAACGGGACACGCAACCACTGAAGCTTTCTTT. Protein product: CASSRTGHATTEAFF. The V and J genes are TRBV7-9 and TRBJ1-1, with D possibly being TRBD1 (6 bases). Germline values: CDR1 SEHNR, CDR2 FQNEAQ (reference sequence). The CDR3 sequence is 15 residues long. Trimming cost V 5 bases and J 4 bases, with 17 bases left between them.

This clone was picked up one time. The gene calls are TRBV11-2 and TRBJ2-7; D is possibly TRBD1 (6 bases). This CDR3 comprises 14 residues. Trimming took 4 bases from V and 4 from J, leaving 14 bases between them. Per the germline V gene, CDR1 is SGHAT and CDR2 is FQNNGV. The CDR3: CASSSPRGPYEQYF. The CDR3 region has the DNA TGTGCCAGCAGCTCCCCCAGGGGACCATACGAGCAGTACTTC.